Each of the 8 T cell receptor beta chains below was sequenced from the same sample in a study of T cells in Graves' hyperthyroidism and ophthalmopathy. RNA transcripts yielded amplified TCR beta CDR3 regions. The study used the HTBI primer set for a first-round RT-PCR of the TCR CDR3. TCRdb re-analysed the multiplex PCR reads in MiXCR, keeping a single row per CDR3 protein. The sample has fewer than 800,000 distinct CDR3 sequences; approximately 16% are singletons. The sample was blood. Source of these receptors: a man between 18 and 35 years old with Graves' hyperthyroidism.

The chain carries TRBV29-1 and TRBJ2-2; D may be TRBD2 (5 bases). Trimming left V 5 bases short and J 5 bases short, with 12 bases between. Germline lookup yields CDR1 SQVTM and CDR2 ANQGSEA. The CDR3 is made up of 13 amino acids. CDR3 sequence: CSVPEAGTGELFF. The CDR3 nucleotides are TGCAGCGTTCCGGAGGCCGGGACCGGGGAGCTGTTTTTT.

The chain employs TRBV7-9 and TRBJ2-6; no definite D call. The V gene lost 7 bases and the J gene lost 1 base, with 11 bases spanning the gap. This CDR3 comprises 15 residues. Germline CDR1 and CDR2: SEHNR and FQNEAQ (reference sequence). CDR3 region: CASTGTESGANVLTF. CDR3 coding DNA: TGTGCCAGCACCGGCACCGAGTCTGGGGCCAACGTCCTGACTTTC.

The table lists this clonotype with a few counts. This chain links TRBV19 with TRBJ1-1, with D unclear. The CDR3 consists of 14 residues. CDR1 and CDR2 (germline): LNHDA, SQIVND (reference sequence). V lost 6 bases and J lost 1, with 12 bases in between. The CDR3 reads CASRPGLQNTEAFF. CDR3 sequence (DNA): TGTGCCAGTAGACCGGGCCTACAGAACACTGAAGCTTTCTTT.

This clonotype was seen repeatedly, ten times or more. CDR3 region: CASSLRAGLNEKLFF. The CDR3 DNA is TGTGCCAGCAGTTTACGGGCAGGGCTGAATGAAAAACTGTTTTTT. This sequence joins TRBV27 and TRBJ1-4, with a possible D match to TRBD1 (5 bases). Trimming shortened V by 2 bases and J by 5 bases, and 12 bases separated the two germline ends. Germline values: CDR1 MNHEY, CDR2 SMNVEV (reference sequence). This CDR3 has 15 amino acids.

This chain connects TRBV2 to TRBJ2-4, with D possibly TRBD1 on 6 matching bases. V was clipped by 6 bases and J by 11 bases, with 14 bases between them. Germline loops: CDR1 SNHLY, CDR2 FYNNEI. The CDR3 spans 12 residues. For the CDR3, the DNA is TGTGCCAGCAGGGCTCAGGGGTCTGTTCAGTACTTC. Translating it yields CASRAQGSVQYF.

This clonotype was recorded many times. V and J are TRBV2 and TRBJ2-7, with 9 bases fitting TRBD1. V was clipped by 7 bases and J by 7 bases; unmatched bases: 8. Germline V gene sequence: CDR1 SNHLY, CDR2 FYNNEI. There are 13 residues in the CDR3. The CDR3 DNA reads as TGTGCCAGCAAGGGACAGGGTAGTGGTGAGCAGTACTTC. This gives the protein CASKGQGSGEQYF.

The chain recombines TRBV7-9 with TRBJ2-7, with 7 bases lining up with TRBD1. Per the germline V gene, CDR1 is SEHNR and CDR2 is FQNEAQ (reference sequence). The CDR3 is 15 residues long. J gave up 4 bases and V 4 bases, and 10 bases lay outside the gene matches. The CDR3 DNA follows: TGTGCCAGCAGCTCCTGGGACAGTCAAGGGTACGAGCAGTACTTC. Translating it yields CASSSWDSQGYEQYF.

This clonotype was observed at least ten times. V is TRBV11-3 and J is TRBJ2-2, with D maybe TRBD1 (6 bases). Germline CDR1 SGHNT, CDR2 YENEEA. V dropped 6 bases and J dropped 8 bases, with 13 bases sitting between them. There are 13 residues in the CDR3. The CDR3 nucleotides are TGTGCCAGCAGTGAGGGGGTAGTTGGGGAGCTGTTTTTT. This codes for CASSEGVVGELFF.